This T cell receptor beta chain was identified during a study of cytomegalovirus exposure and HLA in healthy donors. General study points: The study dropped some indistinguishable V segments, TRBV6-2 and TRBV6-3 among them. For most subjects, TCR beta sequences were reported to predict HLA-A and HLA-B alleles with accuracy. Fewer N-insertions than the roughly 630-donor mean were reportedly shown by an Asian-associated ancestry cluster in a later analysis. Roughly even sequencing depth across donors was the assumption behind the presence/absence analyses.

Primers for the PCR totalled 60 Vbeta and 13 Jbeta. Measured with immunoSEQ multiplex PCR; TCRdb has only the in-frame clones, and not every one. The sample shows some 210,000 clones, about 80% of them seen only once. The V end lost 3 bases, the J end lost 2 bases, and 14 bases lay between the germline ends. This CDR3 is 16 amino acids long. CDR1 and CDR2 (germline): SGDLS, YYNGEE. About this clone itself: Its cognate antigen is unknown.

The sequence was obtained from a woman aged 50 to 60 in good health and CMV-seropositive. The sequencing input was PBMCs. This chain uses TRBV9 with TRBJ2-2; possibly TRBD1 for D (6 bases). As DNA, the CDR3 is TGTGCCAGCAGCGCCCCATATGGGACAAACACCGGGGAGCTGTTTTTT. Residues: CASSAPYGTNTGELFF.